This T cell receptor beta chain is from a study of T cells after yellow fever vaccination (dated by TCRdb to the late 2010s). In terms of the full investigation: Libraries from fractions with low cell numbers were prepared with the SMART-Seq v4 Ultra Low Input RNA kit. Two healthy male donors, one aged 18 to 30 and one aged 30 to 40 years, made up the cohort. Bulk PBMC replicates and cell subsets were isolated from blood drawn at multiple timepoints before and after both primary and secondary immunization. To track T-cell clones before and after primary and booster YFV17D yellow fever vaccination, bulk TCR alpha and beta repertoires were sequenced longitudinally.

The treatment or condition label, as the study defines it: live attenuated yellow fever vaccine strain. PBMCs were isolated from peripheral blood using a standard Ficoll-Paque protocol. Dynabeads CD4 and CD8 positive selection kits were used to isolate the CD4 and CD8 T-cell fractions. TriZol was used to extract RNA from bulk PBMCs, CD4 and CD8 fractions, and dextramer-positive and dextramer-negative fractions. Synthesis of TCR cDNA relied on 5'RACE template switching, a step that introduced a universal primer site along with unique molecular identifiers. cDNA synthesis was primed from both the TCR alpha and TCR beta constant segments. Library amplification involved two PCR steps, and the second step added sample barcodes and sequencing adapters. Sequencing of libraries was performed on Illumina HiSeq 2500 (2x100 bp) or NovaSeq (2x150 bp). Regarding the original processing steps: MIGEC handled demultiplexing of reads and collapsing into UMI consensus sequences, while MiXCR performed V(D)J alignment. Vaccine-responding clonotypes were defined with edgeR using replicate PBMC samples, requiring FDR below 0.01 and a log2 fold change above 5 up to day 15. Bulk clonotypes were assigned CD4 or CD8 identity according to which sequenced CD4 or CD8 repertoire held them at higher abundance. TCRdb reworked the public reads: Q25 trimming with fastp, MiXCR clone assembly, productive beta chains retained. Entries are consolidated by CDR3 protein sequence, retaining the most common genes and DNA. The V and J calls follow TCRdb's processing rather than the paper's. The sample records approximately 74,000 distinct CDR3 sequences, approximately 5% of which are singletons. The top ten hold more than 2% of the sample.

What the study reported, not specific to this receptor: A small share of clonotypes occurred in both CD4 and CD8 compartments, likely arising from convergent recombination. Compared with the primary T-cell response, the secondary T-cell response was weaker but faster, peaking on day 5 rather than day 15. Because only two donors were included in the study, the extent to which the findings can be generalized is limited. FACS-sorted repertoires could contain abundant contaminating clonotypes from the bulk population, so computational filtering was required. Most clones expanded after primary vaccination were re-detected after the booster (96% of CD4 and approximately 88% of CD8), suggesting broad memory maintenance.

CDR1 and CDR2 were assigned from the germline V gene (reference sequence) as LNHDA and SQIVND. From the cysteine up to the phenylalanine, the CDR3 has a length of 14 residues. Kept here is only the CDR3 DNA, which spans 42 bases and is read in frame from base 1. Germline trimming: 6 bases from V, 10 bases from J; junction bases outside gene matches: 7. A word on this clonotype: This clone's antigen is unknown. Per-base quality was not reported, and no clone a single base away is much larger than it.

Here the chain combines TRBV19 and TRBJ1-6, with 9 junctional bases fitting TRBD1. The receptor comes from a man between 18 and 35 years old who received the YFV17D yellow fever vaccine. The specimen comprised CD4+ T cells sorted from PBMCs, sampled more than 13 days after the first yellow fever vaccination. CDR3 sequence: CASSDNRGQSPLHF. The base sequence is TGTGCCAGTAGCGATAACAGGGGGCAATCACCCCTCCACTTT.